This is a list of T cell receptor beta chains from one sample in a study of cytomegalovirus exposure and HLA in healthy donors. Profiling relied on immunoSEQ multiplex PCR, and the TCRdb table lists in-frame clones only, not all of them. This table has over 70,000 clones, 85% to 95% appearing once. The source material was PBMCs. The receptors were sampled from a woman between 18 and 29 years old in good health and CMV-seronegative. Each CDR3 is given with its conserved first and last residue. D genes are given only for firm matches. Clone sizes are given selectively: once, few, many, or a class where the clone is expanded.

CASSTSGTGSLHEQFF	TGTGCCAGCTCAACATCCGGGACAGGGTCGTTGCATGAGCAGTTCTTC	-	TRBV18	TRBD1	TRBJ2-1
CASSVTGVSSYNEQFF	TGTGCCAGCAGCGTAACAGGGGTTAGCTCCTACAATGAGCAGTTCTTC	-	TRBV5-4	TRBD1	TRBJ2-1
CASSGTGGFYEQYF	TGTGCCAGCAGCGGGACAGGGGGCTTCTACGAGCAGTACTTC	-	TRBV5-4	TRBD1	TRBJ2-7
CASSFSTYEQYF	TGTGCCAGCAGCTTTAGTACCTACGAGCAGTACTTC	-	TRBV7-2	-	TRBJ2-7
CASSWTGGFDEQFF	TGTGCCAGCTCCTGGACAGGAGGATTCGATGAGCAGTTCTTC	few	TRBV7-3	TRBD1	TRBJ2-1
CASNKLAGITDTQYF	TGTGCCAGCAATAAACTAGCGGGGATCACAGATACGCAGTATTTT	-	TRBV21-1	-	TRBJ2-3
CASSEFASGGACTDTQYF	TGCGCCAGCAGTGAGTTCGCTAGCGGGGGGGCCTGTACAGATACGCAGTATTTT	-	TRBV10-1	TRBD2	TRBJ2-3
CASSGRGGAGTDTQYF	TGTGCCAGCAGCGGCCGAGGGGGGGCGGGTACAGATACGCAGTATTTT	-	TRBV9	-	TRBJ2-3
CASSLRTGGAFYGYTF	TGTGCCAGCAGTTTACGGACAGGGGGCGCTTTCTATGGCTACACCTTC	once	TRBV28	TRBD1	TRBJ1-2
CASSEFRGRDAYEQYF	TGTGCCAGCAGTGAATTTCGAGGGCGAGACGCGTACGAGCAGTACTTC	-	TRBV2	-	TRBJ2-7